This T cell receptor beta chain was observed in a study of blood T cell repertoires in COVID-19. The germline gives CDR1 SGHTA, CDR2 FQGNSA. V dropped 0 bases and J dropped 6 bases, with 7 bases sitting between them. CDR3 size: 13 residues. Original processing notes: Researchers report that nucleated cell counts were estimated from reference gene primer amplification. The assay was immunoSEQ multiplex PCR, and TCRdb's table has in-frame clones only and misses some. The V and J calls and the clone size are those of that table, but D and trimming were determined from the DNA. The sample has around 100,000 clones; around 86% are singletons.

The rearrangement links TRBV7-2 to TRBJ2-3; the D is unclear. The TCR sequence derives from a man aged 50 to 60 with active or convalescent COVID-19. The sequenced sample consisted of peripheral blood. The CDR3 DNA follows: TGTGCCAGCAGCTTAGCGGGCAGGGATACGCAGTATTTT. Amino acid sequence: CASSLAGRDTQYF.